The clone carrying this T cell receptor (beta chain) appeared a few times. Its antigen remains unidentified. The data are from a study of response to subunit inactivated influenza vaccine. The CDR3 spans 12 residues. Trimming stripped 10 bases from V and 0 bases from J, with 9 bases between. Germline V gives CDR1 ENHRY, CDR2 SYGVKD. Findings and caveats of the study: Seasonal influenza vaccination, on each occasion, was suggested by the authors to recruit few new T cells.

Each CDR3 protein gets one entry after TCRdb re-called the RT-PCR reads with MiXCR. The sample shows around 480,000 distinct CDR3 sequences, 15% to 20% of them seen only once. Sequencing used CD4+ T cells sorted from PBMCs, obtained less than 25 months after vaccination. The sequence was collected from a man between 50 and 69 years old who received an inactivated influenza vaccine. The genes are TRBV10-3 and TRBJ2-5; D is ambiguous. The CDR3 region is CATTNYQETQYF. In DNA form, the CDR3 reads TGTGCCACCACTAACTACCAAGAGACCCAGTACTTC.